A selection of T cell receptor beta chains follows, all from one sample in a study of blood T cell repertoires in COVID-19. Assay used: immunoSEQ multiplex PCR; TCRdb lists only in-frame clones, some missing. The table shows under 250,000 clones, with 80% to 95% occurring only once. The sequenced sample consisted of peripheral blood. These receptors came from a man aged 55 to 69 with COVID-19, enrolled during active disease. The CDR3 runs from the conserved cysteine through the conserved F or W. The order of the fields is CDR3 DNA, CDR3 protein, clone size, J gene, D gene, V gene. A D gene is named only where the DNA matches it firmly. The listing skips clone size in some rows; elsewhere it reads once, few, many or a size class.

CDR3nt: TGCGCCAGCAGCCCGGACAGGGTCGAAGAGACCCAGTACTTC; CDR3aa: CASSPDRVEETQYF; abundance: .; j_gene: TRBJ2-5; d_gene: TRBD1; v_gene: TRBV5-1
CDR3nt: TGTGCCAGCAGCTTAGGAGCCGGGGACAGTTTTACCTACGAGCAGTACTTC; CDR3aa: CASSLGAGDSFTYEQYF; abundance: .; j_gene: TRBJ2-7; d_gene: TRBD1; v_gene: TRBV7-8
CDR3nt: TGTGCCAGCTCACCGCTAGCGGGATATAGGGACGAGCAGTACTTC; CDR3aa: CASSPLAGYRDEQYF; abundance: .; j_gene: TRBJ2-7; d_gene: TRBD2; v_gene: TRBV18
CDR3nt: TGTGCCAGTAGTTTGCGTCTAAGACTAGCGGGGGCGGGCAATGAGCAGTTCTTC; CDR3aa: CASSLRLRLAGAGNEQFF; abundance: .; j_gene: TRBJ2-1; d_gene: TRBD2; v_gene: TRBV19
CDR3nt: TGTGCCAGCAGCCCCCTAGGACAGTCCTCCTACGAGCAGTACTTC; CDR3aa: CASSPLGQSSYEQYF; abundance: once; j_gene: TRBJ2-7; d_gene: .; v_gene: TRBV14
CDR3nt: TGTGCCAGCAGTGAACCCCTAGCGGGGGCTGCCGGGGAGCTGTTTTTT; CDR3aa: CASSEPLAGAAGELFF; abundance: once; j_gene: TRBJ2-2; d_gene: TRBD2; v_gene: TRBV6-1
CDR3nt: TGTGCCAGCAGTCCTGAACCGCTAGCGGGAATCACAGATACGCAGTATTTT; CDR3aa: CASSPEPLAGITDTQYF; abundance: .; j_gene: TRBJ2-3; d_gene: TRBD2; v_gene: TRBV6-6
CDR3nt: TGTGCCAGCCGCATTTCCGGGAAGGGCTATGGCTACACCTTC; CDR3aa: CASRISGKGYGYTF; abundance: .; j_gene: TRBJ1-2; d_gene: .; v_gene: TRBV5-4
CDR3nt: TGTGCCACCAGTGATCCCACAGGGGGCAATCAGCCCCAGCATTTT; CDR3aa: CATSDPTGGNQPQHF; abundance: .; j_gene: TRBJ1-5; d_gene: TRBD1; v_gene: TRBV24-1
CDR3nt: TGTGCCAGCGAATCCCAGAACAGGGGGCTTGGCTACACCTTC; CDR3aa: CASESQNRGLGYTF; abundance: .; j_gene: TRBJ1-2; d_gene: TRBD1; v_gene: TRBV6-5
CDR3nt: TGTGCCAGCAGTCAGGGGGATGAAGCTTTCTTT; CDR3aa: CASSQGDEAFF; abundance: .; j_gene: TRBJ1-1; d_gene: TRBD1; v_gene: TRBV27
CDR3nt: TGTGCCAGCAGCTTGGTGAGGGGGGGCACCGGGGAGCTGTTTTTT; CDR3aa: CASSLVRGGTGELFF; abundance: .; j_gene: TRBJ2-2; d_gene: .; v_gene: TRBV7-2
CDR3nt: TGCGCCAGCAGCCTCCCTGGGTCAGGACTAGCGGGGACAGATACGCAGTATTTT; CDR3aa: CASSLPGSGLAGTDTQYF; abundance: .; j_gene: TRBJ2-3; d_gene: TRBD2; v_gene: TRBV4-1
CDR3nt: TGTGCCAGTAGTAGCCCCCGGACCCGAGGGGGGGAGCTGTTTTTT; CDR3aa: CASSSPRTRGGELFF; abundance: .; j_gene: TRBJ2-2; d_gene: .; v_gene: TRBV19
CDR3nt: TGTGCCAGCAGTTATCGACAGGAGTTTAACTATGGCTACACCTTC; CDR3aa: CASSYRQEFNYGYTF; abundance: .; j_gene: TRBJ1-2; d_gene: .; v_gene: TRBV6-5
CDR3nt: TGTGCCAGCAGCTCCCTAGCGGGGGGGCCCCACGAGCAGTACTTC; CDR3aa: CASSSLAGGPHEQYF; abundance: .; j_gene: TRBJ2-7; d_gene: TRBD2; v_gene: TRBV7-2
CDR3nt: TGTGCCAGCAGTGAAGCGGAAAAAGGGGGGGCCTTCTTC; CDR3aa: CASSEAEKGGAFF; abundance: .; j_gene: TRBJ2-1; d_gene: .; v_gene: TRBV2
CDR3nt: TGTGCCAGCGCTGACCTCGGCGGTAAAGAGACCCAGTACTTC; CDR3aa: CASADLGGKETQYF; abundance: .; j_gene: TRBJ2-5; d_gene: .; v_gene: TRBV7-9
CDR3nt: TGTGCCAGCTCAGACAGGGGAGGCGGTTCACCCCTCCACTTT; CDR3aa: CASSDRGGGSPLHF; abundance: .; j_gene: TRBJ1-6; d_gene: TRBD1; v_gene: TRBV18
CDR3nt: TGTGCCAGCAGCTCGGACAGTTGGAATTCACCCCTCCACTTT; CDR3aa: CASSSDSWNSPLHF; abundance: .; j_gene: TRBJ1-6; d_gene: .; v_gene: TRBV7-2
CDR3nt: TGCGCCAGCAGCTTGTTAGGGCGGAACAGGCAAGAGACCCAGTACTTC; CDR3aa: CASSLLGRNRQETQYF; abundance: .; j_gene: TRBJ2-5; d_gene: .; v_gene: TRBV5-1
CDR3nt: TGTGCCAGCTCACCACGGACTAGCGGGAGGCCCACAGATACGCAGTATTTT; CDR3aa: CASSPRTSGRPTDTQYF; abundance: .; j_gene: TRBJ2-3; d_gene: TRBD2; v_gene: TRBV18
CDR3nt: TGTGCCAGCAGTTACGGGTTAGCGGGGGGCGATGAGCAGTTCTTC; CDR3aa: CASSYGLAGGDEQFF; abundance: .; j_gene: TRBJ2-1; d_gene: TRBD2; v_gene: TRBV6-5
CDR3nt: TGTGCCAGCAGCCCAGACGAGCGGGAGGGGCAGTTCTTC; CDR3aa: CASSPDEREGQFF; abundance: .; j_gene: TRBJ2-1; d_gene: TRBD2; v_gene: TRBV9
CDR3nt: TGTGCCAGCAGGCGAGGGGGTTGGAATGAAAAACTGTTTTTT; CDR3aa: CASRRGGWNEKLFF; abundance: .; j_gene: TRBJ1-4; d_gene: .; v_gene: TRBV7-9
CDR3nt: TGTGCCAGCTCACTCGACAGGGTCGACGAGCAGTACTTC; CDR3aa: CASSLDRVDEQYF; abundance: .; j_gene: TRBJ2-7; d_gene: TRBD1; v_gene: TRBV18
CDR3nt: TGTGCCAGTAGTATAGCGAGGCTAGGAGGCGCCGGGGAGCTGTTTTTT; CDR3aa: CASSIARLGGAGELFF; abundance: .; j_gene: TRBJ2-2; d_gene: .; v_gene: TRBV19
CDR3nt: TGTGCCAGCAGCTCCGGGGGAGATACGCAGTATTTT; CDR3aa: CASSSGGDTQYF; abundance: .; j_gene: TRBJ2-3; d_gene: .; v_gene: TRBV5-4
CDR3nt: TGCGCCAGCAGCCAATCCCCTGGGACTGTCTATGGCTACACCTTC; CDR3aa: CASSQSPGTVYGYTF; abundance: few; j_gene: TRBJ1-2; d_gene: .; v_gene: TRBV4-1
CDR3nt: TGTGCCAGCAGCCGGGTCTTACTAGCGGGGGGGCCGGAGGATACGCAGTATTTT; CDR3aa: CASSRVLLAGGPEDTQYF; abundance: .; j_gene: TRBJ2-3; d_gene: TRBD2; v_gene: TRBV3-1/TRBV3-2
CDR3nt: TGTGCCTGTTCCGGGACAGGAAATTCACCCCTCCACTTT; CDR3aa: CACSGTGNSPLHF; abundance: .; j_gene: TRBJ1-6; d_gene: TRBD1; v_gene: TRBV30
CDR3nt: TGTGCCAGCAGCTTGGGGGGGGGAAACTACGAGCAGTACTTC; CDR3aa: CASSLGGGNYEQYF; abundance: .; j_gene: TRBJ2-7; d_gene: TRBD2; v_gene: TRBV5-4
CDR3nt: TGTGCCAGCAGCTGGGTGGCGGGGGGCCTGACAGATACGCAGTATTTT; CDR3aa: CASSWVAGGLTDTQYF; abundance: .; j_gene: TRBJ2-3; d_gene: TRBD2; v_gene: TRBV11-2
CDR3nt: TGTGCCAGCAGCCAAGATCTCAGGGGTCACGAGCAGTACTTC; CDR3aa: CASSQDLRGHEQYF; abundance: .; j_gene: TRBJ2-7; d_gene: .; v_gene: TRBV3-1/TRBV3-2
CDR3nt: TGTGCCAGCGCAGGCCCTGGGACCGGGGAGCTGTTTTTT; CDR3aa: CASAGPGTGELFF; abundance: .; j_gene: TRBJ2-2; d_gene: .; v_gene: TRBV11-2
CDR3nt: TGTGCCAGCAGCCCACGGGACAGGGCGAACACCATATATTTT; CDR3aa: CASSPRDRANTIYF; abundance: .; j_gene: TRBJ1-3; d_gene: TRBD1; v_gene: TRBV7-8
CDR3nt: TGTGCCAGCAGCTGGGGACAGGGGAACACTGAAGCTTTCTTT; CDR3aa: CASSWGQGNTEAFF; abundance: .; j_gene: TRBJ1-1; d_gene: TRBD1; v_gene: TRBV9
CDR3nt: TGTGCCAGCAGCCGAGCGGGAGGAAATGAGCAGTTCTTC; CDR3aa: CASSRAGGNEQFF; abundance: .; j_gene: TRBJ2-1; d_gene: TRBD2; v_gene: TRBV7-3
CDR3nt: TGTGCCAGCAGCCAATTTCAGGGTACTGGAAACACCATATATTTT; CDR3aa: CASSQFQGTGNTIYF; abundance: .; j_gene: TRBJ1-3; d_gene: .; v_gene: TRBV14
CDR3nt: TGCGCCAGCAGCTTGGCCGGGACAGGGATTAACCCAGATACGCAGTATTTT; CDR3aa: CASSLAGTGINPDTQYF; abundance: .; j_gene: TRBJ2-3; d_gene: TRBD1; v_gene: TRBV5-1
CDR3nt: TGTGCCAGCAGCTGGGGACCCGGGACAGCGAACACCGGGGAGCTGTTTTTT; CDR3aa: CASSWGPGTANTGELFF; abundance: .; j_gene: TRBJ2-2; d_gene: TRBD1; v_gene: TRBV5-5
CDR3nt: TGTGCCAGCAGCCCAGGGGCCAATGAGCAGTTCTTC; CDR3aa: CASSPGANEQFF; abundance: .; j_gene: TRBJ2-1; d_gene: .; v_gene: TRBV7-3
CDR3nt: TGTGCCAGCAGTTACTCGGCAGGGGGCCTGAACACTGAAGCTTTCTTT; CDR3aa: CASSYSAGGLNTEAFF; abundance: .; j_gene: TRBJ1-1; d_gene: TRBD1; v_gene: TRBV6-5
CDR3nt: TGCGCCAGCAGCGCTACCGGGACTCGATACACAGATACGCAGTATTTT; CDR3aa: CASSATGTRYTDTQYF; abundance: .; j_gene: TRBJ2-3; d_gene: .; v_gene: TRBV5-1
CDR3nt: TGTGCCAGCTGGACGGGGGGCCACTACAATGAGCAGTTCTTC; CDR3aa: CASWTGGHYNEQFF; abundance: .; j_gene: TRBJ2-1; d_gene: .; v_gene: TRBV6-5
CDR3nt: TGTGCCAGCAGTTTGGCTAGCGGGGGTTCCTACGAGCAGTACTTC; CDR3aa: CASSLASGGSYEQYF; abundance: once; j_gene: TRBJ2-7; d_gene: TRBD2; v_gene: TRBV27
CDR3nt: TGTGCCAGCAGCTTAGTGGGGGGATCCTACGAGCAGTACTTC; CDR3aa: CASSLVGGSYEQYF; abundance: .; j_gene: TRBJ2-7; d_gene: .; v_gene: TRBV7-2
CDR3nt: TGTGCCAGCAGCTTACAAATAGCCTCCTCTGGGGCCAACGTCCTGACTTTC; CDR3aa: CASSLQIASSGANVLTF; abundance: .; j_gene: TRBJ2-6; d_gene: .; v_gene: TRBV7-2
CDR3nt: TGTGCCAGCAGCTGGCGGGGGCATACTGAAGCTTTCTTT; CDR3aa: CASSWRGHTEAFF; abundance: .; j_gene: TRBJ1-1; d_gene: .; v_gene: TRBV6-5
CDR3nt: TGTGCCAGTAGTCCCTATTCGGCAGGGGCTCGGGTGTACGAGCAGTACTTC; CDR3aa: CASSPYSAGARVYEQYF; abundance: .; j_gene: TRBJ2-7; d_gene: .; v_gene: TRBV19
CDR3nt: TGTGCCAGCAGTCTCGTTGGGGCCAACGTCCTGACTTTC; CDR3aa: CASSLVGANVLTF; abundance: .; j_gene: TRBJ2-6; d_gene: .; v_gene: TRBV5-4
CDR3nt: TGTGCCAGCCGCTGGGGACAGGGTAATGAGCAGTTCTTC; CDR3aa: CASRWGQGNEQFF; abundance: .; j_gene: TRBJ2-1; d_gene: TRBD1; v_gene: TRBV25-1